This section outlines one T cell receptor beta chain sequence together with its context. Produced via immunoSEQ multiplex PCR; TCRdb's table is partial and in-frame only. The sample records 200,000 to 250,000 clones, about 85% being singletons. The source of the sample is a study of blood T cell repertoires in COVID-19. Study as a whole: Spain, Italy and the United States supplied samples that represented acute and convalescent COVID-19.

Germline V lookup: CDR1 SNHLY, CDR2 FYNNEI. The CDR3 loop spans 15 amino acids. With V trimmed by 4 bases and J by 2 bases, 1 base remained unmatched. Sample: peripheral blood. The chain has TRBV2 and TRBJ2-7; 14 bases match TRBD2. The clonotype originates from a woman of 80 years or more with active or convalescent COVID-19. In DNA form, the CDR3 reads TGTGCCAGCAGTGTGACTAGCGGGGGGGCCTACGAGCAGTACTTC. As protein: CASSVTSGGAYEQYF.